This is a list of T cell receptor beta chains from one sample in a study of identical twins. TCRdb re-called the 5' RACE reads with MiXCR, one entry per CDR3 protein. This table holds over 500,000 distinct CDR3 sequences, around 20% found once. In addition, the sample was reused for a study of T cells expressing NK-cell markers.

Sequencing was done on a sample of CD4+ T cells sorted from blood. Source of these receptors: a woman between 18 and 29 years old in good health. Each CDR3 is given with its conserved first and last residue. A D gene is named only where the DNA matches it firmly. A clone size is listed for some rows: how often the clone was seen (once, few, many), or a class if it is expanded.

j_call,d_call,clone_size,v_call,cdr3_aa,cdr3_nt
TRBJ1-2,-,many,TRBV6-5,CASSYSLTGSGYTF,TGTGCCAGCAGTTACTCGCTAACAGGGAGCGGCTACACCTTC
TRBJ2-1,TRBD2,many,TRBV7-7,CASSPRLASNEQFF,TGTGCTAGCAGCCCCAGACTAGCTTCCAATGAGCAGTTCTTC
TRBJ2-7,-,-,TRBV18,CASSPGPYPYEQYF,TGTGCCAGCTCACCCGGGCCCTATCCCTACGAGCAGTACTTC
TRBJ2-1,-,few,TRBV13,CASSLARTARRDEQFF,TGTGCCAGCAGCTTAGCACGGACTGCCCGAAGGGATGAGCAGTTCTTC
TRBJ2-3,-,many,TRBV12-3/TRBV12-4,CASSTRDSSTDTQYF,TGTGCCAGCAGTACCCGGGACTCTAGCACAGATACGCAGTATTTT
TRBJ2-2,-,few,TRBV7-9,CASSPVVHGELFF,TGTGCCAGCAGCCCCGTAGTTCACGGGGAGCTGTTTTTT
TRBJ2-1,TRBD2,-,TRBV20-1,CSARDRRGLAGSNEQFF,TGTAGTGCTAGAGACCGTCGTGGGCTAGCGGGTTCCAATGAGCAGTTCTTC
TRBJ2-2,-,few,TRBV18,CASSPPAASNTGELFF,TGTGCCAGCTCACCACCGGCAGCCTCGAACACCGGGGAGCTGTTTTTT
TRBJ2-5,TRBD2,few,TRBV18,CASSLSTSGEETQYF,TGTGCCAGCTCACTGTCGACTAGCGGGGAAGAGACCCAGTACTTC
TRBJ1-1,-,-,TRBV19,CASSRVGRVNTEAFF,TGTGCCAGTAGTCGGGTAGGCAGAGTGAACACTGAAGCTTTCTTT
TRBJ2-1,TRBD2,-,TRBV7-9,CASSLGTSGGLNEQFF,TGTGCCAGCAGCTTAGGGACTAGCGGGGGTCTGAATGAGCAGTTCTTC
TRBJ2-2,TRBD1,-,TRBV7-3,CASSFFGTGDTGELFF,TGTGCCAGCAGCTTTTTCGGGACAGGGGACACCGGGGAGCTGTTTTTT
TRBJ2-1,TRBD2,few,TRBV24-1,CATAGGSNEQFF,TGTGCCACCGCGGGGGGGTCCAATGAGCAGTTCTTC
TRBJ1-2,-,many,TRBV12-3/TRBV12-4,CASSLSGGYGYTF,TGTGCCAGCAGTTTAAGTGGGGGATATGGCTACACCTTC
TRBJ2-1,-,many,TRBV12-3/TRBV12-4,CASGLRQSGYNEQFF,TGTGCCAGCGGGTTAAGACAGTCGGGCTACAATGAGCAGTTCTTC
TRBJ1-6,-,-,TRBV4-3,CASSQLGVGGDSPLHF,TGCGCCAGCAGCCAGTTGGGGGTGGGCGGGGATTCACCCCTCCACTTT
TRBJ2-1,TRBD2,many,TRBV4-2,CASSQTSGSSYNEQFF,TGTGCCAGCAGCCAGACTAGCGGGAGCTCCTACAATGAGCAGTTCTTC
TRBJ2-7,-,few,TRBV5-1,CASSLDGTPVYEQYF,TGCGCCAGCAGCTTGGACGGGACACCAGTCTACGAGCAGTACTTC
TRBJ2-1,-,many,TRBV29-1,CSGSRAHQIAYNEQFF,TGCAGCGGATCTAGGGCCCATCAAATCGCGTACAATGAGCAGTTCTTC
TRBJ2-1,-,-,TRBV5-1,CASAGSSYNEQFF,TGCGCCAGCGCGGGGAGCTCCTACAATGAGCAGTTCTTC
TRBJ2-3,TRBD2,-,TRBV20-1,CSARWGREDTQYF,TGCAGTGCTAGATGGGGGAGGGAAGATACGCAGTATTTT
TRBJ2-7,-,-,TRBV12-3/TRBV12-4,CATSFAGNEQYF,TGTGCCACCTCCTTCGCGGGGAACGAGCAGTACTTC
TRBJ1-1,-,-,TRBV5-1,CASSNKPLAATEAFF,TGCGCCAGCAGCAATAAACCGTTGGCAGCCACTGAAGCTTTCTTT
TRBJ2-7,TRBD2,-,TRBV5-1,CASSISDGGTYEQYF,TGCGCCAGCAGCATCTCGGACGGGGGGACCTACGAGCAGTACTTC
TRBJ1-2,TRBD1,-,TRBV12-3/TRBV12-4,CASIPTGAYGYTF,TGTGCCAGCATCCCGACAGGGGCCTATGGCTACACCTTC
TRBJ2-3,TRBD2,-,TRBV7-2,CASSQLAGGTGDTQYF,TGTGCCAGCAGCCAACTAGCGGGGGGGACGGGAGATACGCAGTATTTT
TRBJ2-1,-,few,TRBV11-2,CASSLDLWLAYNEQFF,TGTGCCAGCAGCTTAGATCTGTGGCTAGCCTACAATGAGCAGTTCTTC
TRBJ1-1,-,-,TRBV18,CASSPYGGGHTEAFF,TGTGCCAGCTCCCCTTACGGGGGGGGACACACTGAAGCTTTCTTT
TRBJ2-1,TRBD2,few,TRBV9,CASSIGTRHNEQFF,TGTGCCAGCAGCATCGGGACTAGACACAATGAGCAGTTCTTC
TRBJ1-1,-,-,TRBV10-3,CATKDLNTEAFF,TGTGCCACAAAGGACCTGAACACTGAAGCTTTCTTT
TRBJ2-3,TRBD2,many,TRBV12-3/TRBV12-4,CASTPPGGDTQYF,TGTGCCAGCACCCCGCCCGGGGGGGATACGCAGTATTTT
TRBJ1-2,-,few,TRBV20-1,CSASLSGDGYTF,TGCAGTGCTAGTTTATCAGGGGATGGCTACACCTTC
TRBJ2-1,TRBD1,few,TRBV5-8,CASSRRGQGYNEQFF,TGTGCCAGCAGCCGTCGGGGACAGGGCTACAATGAGCAGTTCTTC
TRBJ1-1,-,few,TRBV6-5,CASSYSKAGNTEAFF,TGTGCCAGCAGTTACTCGAAGGCGGGGAACACTGAAGCTTTCTTT
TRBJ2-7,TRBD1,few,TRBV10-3,CAIISPGQGHREQYF,TGTGCCATCATCTCACCGGGACAGGGACATCGGGAGCAGTACTTC
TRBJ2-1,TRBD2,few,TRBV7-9,CASSLSGGPSNEQFF,TGTGCCAGCAGCTTAAGCGGGGGGCCCTCCAATGAGCAGTTCTTC
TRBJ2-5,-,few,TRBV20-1,CSARSSGAKETQYF,TGCAGTGCTAGAAGCAGTGGGGCAAAAGAGACCCAGTACTTC
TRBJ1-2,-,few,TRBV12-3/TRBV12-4,CASSFRTAGYGYTF,TGTGCCAGCAGTTTCCGGACAGCGGGCTATGGCTACACCTTC
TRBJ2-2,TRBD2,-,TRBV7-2,CASSLAPAGGTGELFF,TGTGCCAGCAGCTTAGCACCAGCGGGAGGGACCGGGGAGCTGTTTTTT
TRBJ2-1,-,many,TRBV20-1,CSARRRGGGNNEQFF,TGCAGTGCTAGACGCAGGGGCGGCGGGAACAATGAGCAGTTCTTC
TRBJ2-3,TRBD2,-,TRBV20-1,CSAPSAGGGDTQYF,TGCAGTGCCCCTTCCGCGGGGGGGGGAGATACGCAGTATTTT
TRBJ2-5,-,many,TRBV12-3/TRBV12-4,CASSLHWETQYF,TGTGCCAGCAGCTTGCATTGGGAGACCCAGTACTTC
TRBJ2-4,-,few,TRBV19,CASGSSLAKNIQYF,TGTGCCAGTGGGAGTTCATTGGCCAAAAACATTCAGTACTTC
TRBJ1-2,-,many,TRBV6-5,CASRGRAQGYTF,TGTGCCAGCAGAGGGAGGGCGCAGGGCTACACCTTC
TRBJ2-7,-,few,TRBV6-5,CASSSSPPYRYEQYF,TGTGCCAGCAGTTCCTCCCCACCTTATCGCTACGAGCAGTACTTC
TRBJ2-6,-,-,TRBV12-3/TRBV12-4,CASSFGQLFSGANVLTF,TGTGCCAGCAGTTTCGGGCAGCTATTCTCTGGGGCCAACGTCCTGACTTTC
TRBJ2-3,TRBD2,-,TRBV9,CASSVGGSSGGTDTQYF,TGTGCCAGCAGCGTAGGGGGGTCTAGCGGGGGCACAGATACGCAGTATTTT
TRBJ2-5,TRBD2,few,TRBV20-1,CSGTSGNQETQYF,TGCAGTGGGACTAGCGGGAACCAAGAGACCCAGTACTTC
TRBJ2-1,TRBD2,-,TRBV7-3,CASSSSSGGGGQFF,TGTGCCAGCAGCTCCTCTAGCGGGGGAGGAGGGCAGTTCTTC
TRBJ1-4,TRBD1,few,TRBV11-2,CASTYQGATNEKLFF,TGTGCCAGCACCTACCAGGGGGCAACTAATGAAAAACTGTTTTTT
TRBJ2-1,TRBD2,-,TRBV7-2,CAVQRGGSSYNEQFF,TGTGCCGTTCAGCGGGGGGGGAGCTCCTACAATGAGCAGTTCTTC
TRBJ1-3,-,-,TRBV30,CAWQTGSGNTIYF,TGTGCCTGGCAGACTGGCTCTGGAAACACCATATATTTT
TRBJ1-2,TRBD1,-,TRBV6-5,CASSFGQGLKGYTF,TGTGCCAGCAGTTTCGGACAGGGATTGAAAGGCTACACCTTC
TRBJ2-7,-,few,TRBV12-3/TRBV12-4,CASSNRRSDRSEQYF,TGTGCCAGCAGTAATCGGAGGAGCGACCGCTCCGAGCAGTACTTC
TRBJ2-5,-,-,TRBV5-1,CASSLAVRQETQYF,TGCGCCAGCAGCCTGGCGGTGAGACAAGAGACCCAGTACTTC
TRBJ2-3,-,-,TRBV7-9,CASGTLLDSTDTQYF,TGTGCCAGCGGGACACTCCTAGATAGCACAGATACGCAGTATTTT
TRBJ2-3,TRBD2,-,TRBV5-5,CASTSIGTSGIDTQYF,TGTGCCAGCACTTCGATTGGGACTAGCGGTATAGATACGCAGTATTTT